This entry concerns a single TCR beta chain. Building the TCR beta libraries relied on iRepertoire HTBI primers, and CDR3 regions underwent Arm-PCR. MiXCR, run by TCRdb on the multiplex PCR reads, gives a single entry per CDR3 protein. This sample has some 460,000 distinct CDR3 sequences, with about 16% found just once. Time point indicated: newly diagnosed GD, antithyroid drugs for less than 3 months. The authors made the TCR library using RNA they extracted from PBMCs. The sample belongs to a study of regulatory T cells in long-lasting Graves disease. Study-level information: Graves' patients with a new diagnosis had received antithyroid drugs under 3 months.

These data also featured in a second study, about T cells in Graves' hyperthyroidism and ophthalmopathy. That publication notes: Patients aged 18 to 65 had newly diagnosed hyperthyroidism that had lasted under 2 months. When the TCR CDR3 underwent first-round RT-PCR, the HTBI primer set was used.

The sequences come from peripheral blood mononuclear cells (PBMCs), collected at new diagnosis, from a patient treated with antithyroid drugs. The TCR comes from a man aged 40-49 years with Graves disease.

CDR3 region: CATSDWRNTEAFF. The CDR3 region has the DNA TGTGCCACCAGTGATTGGAGGAACACTGAAGCTTTCTTT. This chain links TRBV24-1 with TRBJ1-1; D unresolved. This CDR3 has 13 residues. Germline assignment: CDR1 KGHDR and CDR2 SFDVKD. Trimming cost V 2 bases and J 1 base, with 4 bases left between them.